The clone carrying this T cell receptor (beta chain) was seen ten or more times. Its specificity is unknown. The sample belongs to a study of identical twins. The germline V and J ends were trimmed by 5 bases and 4 bases, with 20 bases remaining between them. The CDR3 loop spans 15 amino acids. CDR1 and CDR2 from the germline V gene are DFQATT and SNEGSKA (reference sequence). TCRdb recomputed calls from the 5' RACE reads with MiXCR, one row per CDR3 protein. Here the sample spans about 920,000 distinct CDR3 sequences, 9% to 15% being singletons. Healthy Caucasians supplied all donations. Findings of the study overall: Conclusions leaned on cross-sectional statistical analysis and did not track the same donors over time.

Another study also made use of these data, one on yellow fever vaccine responses in identical twins. From that paper: Among the twins, the vaccine T cell response reportedly seemed partly convergent and partly personalized.

The material sequenced was PBMCs. The J gene is TRBJ1-1, the V gene TRBV20-1, with D perhaps TRBD1 (6 bases). The TCR comes from a woman younger than 35 in good health. The CDR3, as DNA: TGCAGTGCTGAGGGGTGGGGGCGGTTGGTCACTGAAGCTTTCTTT. Translating it yields CSAEGWGRLVTEAFF.